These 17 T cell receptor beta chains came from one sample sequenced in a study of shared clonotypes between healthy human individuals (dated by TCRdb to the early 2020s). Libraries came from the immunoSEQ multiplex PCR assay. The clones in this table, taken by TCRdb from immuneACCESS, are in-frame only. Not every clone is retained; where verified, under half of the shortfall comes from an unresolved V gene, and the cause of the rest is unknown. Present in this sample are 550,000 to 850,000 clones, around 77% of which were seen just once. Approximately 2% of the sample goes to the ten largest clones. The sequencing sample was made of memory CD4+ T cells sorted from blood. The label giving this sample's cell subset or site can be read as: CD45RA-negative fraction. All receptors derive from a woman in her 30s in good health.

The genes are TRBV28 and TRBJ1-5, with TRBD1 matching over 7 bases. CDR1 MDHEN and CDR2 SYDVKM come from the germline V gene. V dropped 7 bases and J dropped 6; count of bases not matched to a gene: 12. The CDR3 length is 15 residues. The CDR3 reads CASKRDRALGQPQHF. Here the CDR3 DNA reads TGTGCCAGCAAGAGAGACAGGGCCTTGGGTCAGCCCCAGCATTTT. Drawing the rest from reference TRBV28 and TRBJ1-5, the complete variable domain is DVKVTQSSRYLVKRTGEKVFLECVQDMDHENMFWYRQDPGLGLRLIYFSYDVKMKEKGDIPEGYSVSREKKERFSLILESASTNQTSMYLCASKRDRALGQPQHFGDGTRLSIL.

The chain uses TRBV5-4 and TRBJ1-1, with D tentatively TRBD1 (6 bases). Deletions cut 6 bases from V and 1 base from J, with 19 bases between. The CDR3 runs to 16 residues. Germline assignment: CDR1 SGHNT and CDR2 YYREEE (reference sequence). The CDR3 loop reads CASTTIRGGGNTEAFF. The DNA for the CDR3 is TGTGCCAGCACGACTATCAGGGGTGGAGGGAACACTGAAGCTTTCTTT. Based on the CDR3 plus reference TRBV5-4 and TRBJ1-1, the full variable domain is ETGVTQSPTHLIKTRGQQVTLRCSSQSGHNTVSWYQQALGQGPQFIFQYYREEENGRGNFPPRFSGLQFPNYSSELNVNALELDDSALYLCASTTIRGGGNTEAFFGQGTRLTVV.

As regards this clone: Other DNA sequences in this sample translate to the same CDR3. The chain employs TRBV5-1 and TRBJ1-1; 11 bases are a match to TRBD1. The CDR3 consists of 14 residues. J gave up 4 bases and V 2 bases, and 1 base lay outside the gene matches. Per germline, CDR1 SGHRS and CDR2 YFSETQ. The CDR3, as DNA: TGCGCCAGCAGCTTCGGGACAGGGGGCACTGAAGCTTTCTTT. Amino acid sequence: CASSFGTGGTEAFF.

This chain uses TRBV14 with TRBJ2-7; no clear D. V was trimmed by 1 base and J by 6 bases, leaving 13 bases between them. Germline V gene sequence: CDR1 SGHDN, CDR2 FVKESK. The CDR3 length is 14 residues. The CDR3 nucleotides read TGTGCCAGCAGCCAAGGTGGTACAGTTGGCGAGCAGTACTTC. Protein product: CASSQGGTVGEQYF.

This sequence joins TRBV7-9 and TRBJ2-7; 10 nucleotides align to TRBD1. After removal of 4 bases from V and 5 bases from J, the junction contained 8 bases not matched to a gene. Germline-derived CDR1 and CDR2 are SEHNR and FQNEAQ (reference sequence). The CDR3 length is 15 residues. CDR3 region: CASSSSTGGMNEQYF. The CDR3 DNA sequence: TGTGCCAGCAGCTCGTCGACAGGGGGCATGAACGAGCAGTACTTC.

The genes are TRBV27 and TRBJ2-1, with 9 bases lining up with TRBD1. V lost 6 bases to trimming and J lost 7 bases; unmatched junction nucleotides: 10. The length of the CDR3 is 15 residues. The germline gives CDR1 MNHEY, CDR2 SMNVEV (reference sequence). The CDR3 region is CASSTGTGRVNEQFF. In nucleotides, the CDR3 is TGTGCCAGCAGCACCGGGACAGGGCGGGTGAATGAGCAGTTCTTC.

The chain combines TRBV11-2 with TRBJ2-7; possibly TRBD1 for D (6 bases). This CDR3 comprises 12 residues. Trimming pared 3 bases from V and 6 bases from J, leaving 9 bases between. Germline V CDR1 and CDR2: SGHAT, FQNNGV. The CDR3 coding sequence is TGTGCCAGCAGCTTTCAGGGGAGCGAGCAGTACTTC. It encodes CASSFQGSEQYF.

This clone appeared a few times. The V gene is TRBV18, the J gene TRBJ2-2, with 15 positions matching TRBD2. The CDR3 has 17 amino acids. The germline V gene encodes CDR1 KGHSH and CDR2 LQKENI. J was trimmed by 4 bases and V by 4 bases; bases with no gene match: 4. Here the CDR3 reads CASSRGLAGGPTGELFF. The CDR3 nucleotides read TGTGCCAGCTCACGAGGACTAGCGGGAGGGCCCACCGGGGAGCTGTTTTTT.

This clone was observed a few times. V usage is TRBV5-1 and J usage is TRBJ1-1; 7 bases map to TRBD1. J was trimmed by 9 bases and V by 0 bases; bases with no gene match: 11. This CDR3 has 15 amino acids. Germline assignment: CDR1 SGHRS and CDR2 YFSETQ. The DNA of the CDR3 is TGCGCCAGCAGCTTGGGTGACAGGGATGAGAAGAAAGCTTTCTTT. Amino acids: CASSLGDRDEKKAFF.

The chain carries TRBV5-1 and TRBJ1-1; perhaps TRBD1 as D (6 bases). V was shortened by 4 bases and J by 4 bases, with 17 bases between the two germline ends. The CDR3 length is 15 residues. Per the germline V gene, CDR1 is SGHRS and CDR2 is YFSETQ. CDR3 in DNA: TGCGCCAGCAGCCCTACAACACAGGGTTCCACTGAAGCTTTCTTT. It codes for CASSPTTQGSTEAFF.

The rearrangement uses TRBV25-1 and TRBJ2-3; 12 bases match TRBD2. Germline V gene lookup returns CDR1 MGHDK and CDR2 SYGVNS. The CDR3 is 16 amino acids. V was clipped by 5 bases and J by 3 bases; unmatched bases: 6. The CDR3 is CASSRRLAGETDTQYF. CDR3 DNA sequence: TGTGCCAGCAGTCGGAGACTAGCGGGAGAGACAGATACGCAGTATTTT.

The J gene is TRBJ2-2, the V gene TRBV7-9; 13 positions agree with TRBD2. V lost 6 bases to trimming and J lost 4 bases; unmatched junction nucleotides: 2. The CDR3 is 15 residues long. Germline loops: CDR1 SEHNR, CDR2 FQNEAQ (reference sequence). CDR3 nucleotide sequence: TGTGCCAGCAGAACTAGCGGGAGGGCCACCGGGGAGCTGTTTTTT. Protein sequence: CASRTSGRATGELFF.

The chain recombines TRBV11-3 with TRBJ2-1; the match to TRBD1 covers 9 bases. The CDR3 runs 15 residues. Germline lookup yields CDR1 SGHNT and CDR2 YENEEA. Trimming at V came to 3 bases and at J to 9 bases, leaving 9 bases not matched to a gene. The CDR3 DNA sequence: TGTGCCAGCAGCTTCCGACAGGGGGGGAAGAGTGAGCAGTTCTTC. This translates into CASSFRQGGKSEQFF.

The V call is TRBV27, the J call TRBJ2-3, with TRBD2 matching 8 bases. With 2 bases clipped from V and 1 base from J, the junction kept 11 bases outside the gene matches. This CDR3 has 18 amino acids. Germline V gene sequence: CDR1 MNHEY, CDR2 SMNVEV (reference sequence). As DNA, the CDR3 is TGTGCCAGCAGTTTACTAGGAATAGCGGGAAGGGGCACAGATACGCAGTATTTT. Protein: CASSLLGIAGRGTDTQYF.

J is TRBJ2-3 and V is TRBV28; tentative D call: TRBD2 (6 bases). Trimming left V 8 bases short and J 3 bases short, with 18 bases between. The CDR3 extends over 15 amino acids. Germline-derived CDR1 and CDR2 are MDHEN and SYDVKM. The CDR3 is CASREWGKETDTQYF. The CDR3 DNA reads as TGTGCCAGCCGGGAGTGGGGGAAGGAGACAGATACGCAGTATTTT.

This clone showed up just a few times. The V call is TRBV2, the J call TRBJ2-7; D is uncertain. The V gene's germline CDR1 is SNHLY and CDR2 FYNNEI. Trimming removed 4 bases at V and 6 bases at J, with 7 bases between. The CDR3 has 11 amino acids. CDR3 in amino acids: CASSGKGEQYF. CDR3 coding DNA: TGTGCCAGCAGTGGAAAGGGCGAGCAGTACTTC.

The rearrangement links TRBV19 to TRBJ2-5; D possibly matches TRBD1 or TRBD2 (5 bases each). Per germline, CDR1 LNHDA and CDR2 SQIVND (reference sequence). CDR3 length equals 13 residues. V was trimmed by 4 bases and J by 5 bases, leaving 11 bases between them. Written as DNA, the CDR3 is TGTGCCAGTAGTAGGGACCGAAGGGAGACCCAGTACTTC. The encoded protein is CASSRDRRETQYF.